The following is a T cell receptor beta chain sequence with its context. No antigen is known for it. This entry is derived from a study of Graves' ophthalmopathy and Graves' hyperthyroidism. RNA transcripts yielded amplified TCR beta CDR3 regions. An initial RT-PCR round employing HTBI primers preceded a second-round multiplex PCR. TCRdb processed the multiplex PCR reads anew with MiXCR; each CDR3 protein has one entry. The sample lists over a million distinct CDR3 sequences; 35% to 45% were seen once. Germline CDR1 is SGHTA and CDR2 is FQGTGA. The CDR3 loop spans 16 amino acids. V trimming: 5 bases; J trimming: 7 bases; junction bases outside the gene matches: 13. Study findings and constraints: Built on 13 signatures, a model told ophthalmopathy apart from stable hyperthyroidism with approximately 88% sensitivity and under 83% specificity. Ophthalmopathy progression was predicted with 55% to 71% sensitivity and 72.22% specificity. Clonotypes were expanded in thyroid at above 0.001 frequency, and most also appeared in blood.

The rearrangement uses TRBV7-3 and TRBJ2-7; 11 bases match TRBD1. Sequencing input: peripheral blood or thyroid tissue (not recorded which). This receptor was taken from an adult man with Graves' hyperthyroidism. In nucleotides, the CDR3 is TGTGCCAGCAGCACGGACAGGGGGCAGGGGGCGGAGGAGCAGTACTTC. It is translated as CASSTDRGQGAEEQYF.